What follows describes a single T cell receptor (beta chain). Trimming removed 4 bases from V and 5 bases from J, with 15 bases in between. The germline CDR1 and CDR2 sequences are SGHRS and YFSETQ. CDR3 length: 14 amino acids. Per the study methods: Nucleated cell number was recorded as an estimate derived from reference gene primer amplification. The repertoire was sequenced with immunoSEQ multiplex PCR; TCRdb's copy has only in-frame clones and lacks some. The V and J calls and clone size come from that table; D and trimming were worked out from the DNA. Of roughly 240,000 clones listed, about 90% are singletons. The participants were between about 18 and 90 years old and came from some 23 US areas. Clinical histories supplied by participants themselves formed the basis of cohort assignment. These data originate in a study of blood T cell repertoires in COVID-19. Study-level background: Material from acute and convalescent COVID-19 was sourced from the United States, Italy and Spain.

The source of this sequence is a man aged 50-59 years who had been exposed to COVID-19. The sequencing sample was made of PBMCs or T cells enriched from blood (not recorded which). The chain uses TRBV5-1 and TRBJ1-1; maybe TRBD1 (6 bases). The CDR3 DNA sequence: TGCGCCAGCAGCACAGGGACGTCTGGGACTGAAGCTTTCTTT. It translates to CASSTGTSGTEAFF.